This section outlines one T cell receptor (beta chain) sequence together with its context. What it recognizes is unknown. The PCR ran on 60 Vbeta and 13 Jbeta primers. The protocol was immunoSEQ multiplex PCR, while the TCRdb copy is restricted to in-frame clones and leaves out a portion. Of approximately 150,000 clones listed, 68% are singletons. Nominally healthy donors were sampled, though unrecorded immune exposures were likely. Germline V CDR1 and CDR2: KGHSH, LQKENI. The CDR3 totals 15 residues. The ends lost 8 bases at V and 3 bases at J; junction bases unmatched: 2. This specimen belongs to a study of cytomegalovirus exposure and HLA in healthy donors. Study-wide results and limits: Most TCR beta V segments were productive about 87% or about 30% of the time in an earlier analysis. Per a later analysis, 18,000 or so TCR beta sequences showed association with HLA alleles at 0.05 false discovery rate.

The specimen sequenced was PBMCs. The chain uses TRBV18 and TRBJ2-1; 15 bases are shared with TRBD2. This receptor was obtained from a man between 45 and 60 years old in good health and CMV-seronegative. The CDR3 region is CASQGLAGGYNEQFF. The CDR3 DNA reads as TGTGCCAGCCAGGGACTAGCGGGGGGCTACAATGAGCAGTTCTTC.